The 27 T cell receptor beta chains below come from one sample, sequenced in a study of breast tumors, draining lymph nodes, adjacent tissues. The lymph nodes were axillary draining lymph nodes from breast cancer patients. TCRdb recomputed calls from the multiplex PCR reads with MiXCR, one row per CDR3 protein. The sample has some 100,000 distinct CDR3 sequences; around 20% are singletons. The source material was axillary lymph node tissue. Every receptor here comes from a female donor with breast cancer. Some clones in this sample may be carry-over from other donors' samples.

As regards this clonotype: A much larger clone lies a single base off, so this may be a read error. The gene calls are TRBV5-1 and TRBJ2-1; D remains unclear. The V gene lost 3 bases and the J gene lost 7 bases, with 11 bases spanning the gap. The CDR3 is 13 amino acids. Germline loops: CDR1 SGHRS, CDR2 YFSETQ. Here the CDR3 DNA reads TGCGCCAGCAGCTCGGGTCAGAAGAATGAGCAGTTCTTC. This translates into CASSSGQKNEQFF.

The gene calls are TRBV19 and TRBJ1-2, with D perhaps TRBD1 (5 bases). This CDR3 is 15 amino acids long. Germline V gene data show CDR1 as LNHDA and CDR2 as SQIVND (reference sequence). Trimming shortened V by 4 bases and J by 1 base, and 13 bases separated the two germline ends. The CDR3 region is CASSTGDRVNYGYTF. The CDR3 region has the DNA TGTGCCAGTAGTACTGGTGACAGAGTTAACTATGGCTACACCTTC.

This clonotype was counted ten times or more. The genes are TRBV19 and TRBJ2-1; 9 nucleotides match TRBD1. Germline CDR1 and CDR2: LNHDA and SQIVND (reference sequence). CDR3 size: 15 residues. Trimming at V came to 6 bases and at J to 4 bases, leaving 7 bases not matched to a gene. Written as DNA, the CDR3 is TGTGCCAGTAGAAGCACGGGACAGGGTTACAATGAGCAGTTCTTC. Its protein is CASRSTGQGYNEQFF.

This clonotype was counted ten times or more. The chain uses TRBV27 and TRBJ2-7; 7 bases align to TRBD2. Trimming cost V 5 bases and J 3 bases; bases outside gene matches: 7. The CDR3 extends over 14 amino acids. The germline V gene has CDR1 MNHEY and CDR2 SMNVEV (reference sequence). In DNA form, the CDR3 reads TGTGCCAGCAGTATTACTAGCGACTACTACGAGCAGTACTTC. Translated: CASSITSDYYEQYF.

Ten or more counts support this clonotype. The J gene is TRBJ1-5, the V gene TRBV27, with D unclear. This CDR3 is 13 amino acids long. The V gene lost 6 bases and the J gene lost 3 bases, with 9 bases spanning the gap. CDR1 and CDR2 (germline): MNHEY, SMNVEV (reference sequence). For the CDR3, the DNA is TGTGCCAGCAGGGTAGGGTCCAATCAGCCCCAGCATTTT. This gives the protein CASRVGSNQPQHF.

This clonotype appeared many times. The chain recombines TRBV11-2 with TRBJ2-3; D is ambiguous. The germline V gene has CDR1 SGHAT and CDR2 FQNNGV. This CDR3 region has 12 residues. V lost 0 bases to trimming and J lost 6 bases, with 4 bases between them. CDR3 sequence (DNA): TGTGCCAGCAGCTTAGATCAGGATACGCAGTATTTT. This translates into CASSLDQDTQYF.

At least ten counts were recorded for this clonotype. The chain employs TRBV5-6 and TRBJ2-1; 10 bases match TRBD1. CDR1 is SGHDT, CDR2 YYEEEE, per germline. This CDR3 is 15 amino acids long. V lost 4 bases, J lost 8 bases, and 9 bases stayed unmatched. CDR3 nucleotides: TGTGCCAGCAGCATAAGGGGACAGGGGTTGGATGAGCAGTTCTTC. Its protein is CASSIRGQGLDEQFF.

A note on this clonotype: Just one base apart from a much larger clone, this may be a read error. The chain combines TRBV12-3 or TRBV12-4 with TRBJ1-4; tentative D call: TRBD1 (5 bases). The CDR3 is made up of 14 amino acids. The CDR3 bases are TGTGCCAGCAGTGGGACGGCAACTAATGAAAAACTGTCTTTT. Translation gives CASSGTATNEKLSF.

Comment on this clonotype: This may arise from a read error, as a much more abundant clone is one base away. Lacking the conserved final phenylalanine or tryptophan, this CDR3 likely reflects a read error. The CDR3 nucleotides are TGTGCCAGCAGCGTAGTAGGGGGGGGCAGGGGGTATAATTCACCCCTCCACCGT. Translating gives CASSVVGGGRGYNSPLHR. The chain recombines TRBV9 with TRBJ1-6; 7 nucleotides align to TRBD1. Germline trimming cut 0 bases from V and 4 bases from J; bases unmatched to any gene: 10. Germline loops: CDR1 SGDLS, CDR2 YYNGEE. The CDR3 spans 18 residues.

This clonotype has at least ten counts. V gene TRBV3-1 combines with J gene TRBJ2-1, with D unresolved. The germline V gene has CDR1 LGHDT and CDR2 YNNKEL (reference sequence). V dropped 2 bases and J dropped 3 bases, with 8 bases sitting between them. The CDR3 covers 14 residues. The CDR3 is CASSQSPIYNEQFF. The CDR3 DNA reads TGTGCCAGCAGCCAATCTCCAATCTACAATGAGCAGTTCTTC.

The table lists this clonotype with a few counts. The chain is built from TRBV7-2 and TRBJ2-3; 12 bases are shared with TRBD2. The CDR3 sequence is 16 residues long. CDR1 is SGHTA, CDR2 FQGNSA, per germline. The V gene end was trimmed by 4 bases and the J gene end by 1 base; junction bases not matched to a gene: 3. This chain's CDR3 is CASSYRTSGGTDTQYF. CDR3 DNA sequence: TGTGCCAGCAGCTACCGGACTAGCGGGGGCACAGATACGCAGTATTTT.

A remark on this clonotype: This may come from a read error, since a much larger clone is one base off. The chain joins TRBV4-1 to TRBJ2-3; D unresolved. From germline, CDR1 is MGHRA and CDR2 YSYEKL. The CDR3 has 16 amino acids. The CDR3 here is CASGHPRLTGTDTQYF. CDR3 DNA: TGCGCCAGCGGCCACCCGAGGCTTACCGGCACAGATACGCAGTATTTT.

This clonotype has at least ten counts. The chain has TRBV12-3 or TRBV12-4 and TRBJ1-3; D is uncertain. V lost 6 bases and J lost 1, with 13 bases in between. The length of the CDR3 is 15 residues. Here the CDR3 DNA reads TGTGCCAGCAGCCTAGGAGCGATATCTGGAAACACCATATATTTT. This translates into CASSLGAISGNTIYF.

This clonotype was seen ten or more times. V usage is TRBV4-1 and J usage is TRBJ1-2; D call uncertain. The CDR3 runs to 12 residues. CDR1 and CDR2 (germline): MGHRA, YSYEKL. Trimming shortened V by 1 base and J by 9 bases, and 9 bases separated the two germline ends. The CDR3 nucleotides are TGCGCCAGCAGCCAAGTGGCCGGGAGCTACACCTTC. Residues: CASSQVAGSYTF.

This clonotype was observed many times. V and J are TRBV11-2 and TRBJ2-7; D is ambiguous. V dropped 1 base and J dropped 6 bases, with 10 bases sitting between them. Germline V gene lookup returns CDR1 SGHAT and CDR2 FQNNGV. This CDR3 comprises 13 residues. The CDR3 protein is CASSLVVGAEQYF. The CDR3 nucleotides are TGTGCCAGCAGCTTAGTGGTGGGTGCCGAGCAGTACTTC.

The chain couples TRBV28 to TRBJ1-2; TRBD1 matches 7 bases. J gave up 6 bases and V 6 bases, and 10 bases lay outside the gene matches. This CDR3 has 14 residues. Per the germline V gene, CDR1 is MDHEN and CDR2 is SYDVKM. CDR3 region: CASSPITGDDGYTF. DNA of the CDR3: TGTGCCAGCAGCCCCATTACAGGGGACGATGGCTACACCTTC.

This clonotype has at least ten counts. The chain joins TRBV29-1 to TRBJ2-5; D not certain. This CDR3 spans 11 amino acids. CDR1 and CDR2 (germline): SQVTM, ANQGSEA. The V and J ends lost 7 bases and 0 bases respectively, with 6 bases between them. The CDR3 nucleotides are TGCAGCGAGTCGTACCAAGAGACCCAGTACTTC. Translated: CSESYQETQYF.

The table lists this clonotype with many counts. The CDR3 is CASSTRAGNEKLFF. In DNA, the CDR3 is TGTGCCAGCAGCACGAGGGCGGGTAATGAAAAACTGTTTTTT. J is TRBJ1-4 and V is TRBV5-8, with D unresolved. The CDR3 consists of 14 residues. Germline CDR1 SGHTS, CDR2 YDEGEE. V lost 4 bases, J lost 4 bases, and 11 bases lay in between.

Many counts were recorded for this clonotype. The chain has TRBV2 and TRBJ2-2; a possible D gene is TRBD2 (6 bases). The CDR3 covers 14 residues. V was cut by 4 bases and J by 2 bases, with 8 bases left in between. The germline V gene encodes CDR1 SNHLY and CDR2 FYNNEI. The CDR3 DNA is TGTGCCAGCAGTGCCGGGAGTAACACCGGGGAGCTGTTTTTT. This translates into CASSAGSNTGELFF.

About this clonotype itself: One junction end disagrees with the germline gene, perhaps due to a read error. V gene TRBV7-9 combines with J gene TRBJ2-7, with D possibly TRBD2 on 5 matching bases. Germline V gene lookup returns CDR1 SEHNR and CDR2 FQNEAQ (reference sequence). This CDR3 has 14 residues. The CDR3 nucleotides read TGTGCCAGCAGCCGCGGAGGATCGACCTACGGGCAGTACTTC. It codes for CASSRGGSTYGQYF.

The CDR3 reads CASSPKGQGILDTQYF. CDR3 in DNA: TGTGCCAGCAGCCCAAAGGGACAGGGGATATTGGATACGCAGTATTTT. This chain links TRBV7-9 with TRBJ2-3, with 10 bases aligning to TRBD1. Germline V gene sequence: CDR1 SEHNR, CDR2 FQNEAQ (reference sequence). Trimming took 5 bases from V and 6 from J; bases not matched to a gene: 11. The CDR3 totals 16 residues.

This clonotype has ten or more counts. The chain links TRBV13 to TRBJ2-1, with D possibly TRBD2 on 6 matching bases. Germline CDR1 is PRHDT and CDR2 is FYEKMQ (reference sequence). The CDR3 runs to 16 residues. Trimming left V 5 bases short and J 2 bases short, with 16 bases between. The CDR3 nucleotides are TGTGCCAGCAGCGTGGAGGGTAGAGCGGCCTACAATGAGCAGTTCTTC. Translated: CASSVEGRAAYNEQFF.

This clonotype was counted many times. V and J are TRBV2 and TRBJ2-1, with D unresolved. CDR3 length: 12 amino acids. From germline, CDR1 is SNHLY and CDR2 FYNNEI. V lost 3 bases and J 7 bases, leaving 7 bases between the germline ends. CDR3 in amino acids: CASSDARNEQFF. CDR3 in DNA: TGTGCCAGCAGTGACGCAAGAAATGAGCAGTTCTTC. Full variable domain (remainder filled in from reference TRBV2 and TRBJ2-1): EPEVTQTPSHQVTQMGQEVILRCVPISNHLYFYWYRQILGQKVEFLVSFYNNEISEKSEIFDDQFSVERPDGSNFTLKIRSTKLEDSAMYFCASSDARNEQFFGPGTRLTVL.

This clonotype has ten or more counts. V usage is TRBV9 and J usage is TRBJ2-3; no clear D. Per the germline V gene, CDR1 is SGDLS and CDR2 is YYNGEE. CDR3 length: 14 residues. The V end was cut by 2 bases, the J end by 2 bases, with 9 bases between. DNA for the CDR3: TGTGCCAGCAGCGTCCAACGGGTCACAGATACGCAGTATTTT. This translates into CASSVQRVTDTQYF.

Concerning this clonotype: A single base separates this from a much larger clone, so it may be a read error. V is TRBV20-1 and J is TRBJ2-5; D remains unclear. This CDR3 comprises 12 residues. Germline values: CDR1 DFQATT, CDR2 SNEGSKA (reference sequence). This CDR3 is CGAQAPKETQYF. In DNA form, the CDR3 reads TGCGGTGCCCAGGCCCCCAAGGAGACCCAGTACTTC.

The CDR3 here is CASSLPRTGDEQFF. In DNA, the CDR3 is TGTGCCAGCAGTTTACCTCGGACAGGGGACGAGCAGTTCTTC. This chain uses TRBV28 with TRBJ2-1; 9 nucleotides align to TRBD1. Germline V gene lookup returns CDR1 MDHEN and CDR2 SYDVKM. The CDR3 covers 14 residues. V shed 2 bases and J 10 bases; nucleotides not matched to a gene: 6.

The CDR3 coding sequence is TGTGCCAGCAGTTACTCCCGGAGGGGCACAGATACGCAGTATTTT. Its translation is CASSYSRRGTDTQYF. This rearrangement joins TRBV6-2 or TRBV6-3 to TRBJ2-3; TRBD2 is a possible D gene (6 bases). The V gene's germline CDR1 is MNHEY and CDR2 SVGEGT. V was trimmed by 0 bases and J by 1 base, leaving 8 bases between them. The CDR3 is made up of 15 amino acids.